Each of the 3 T cell receptor beta chains below was sequenced from the same sample in a study of cytomegalovirus exposure and HLA in healthy donors. Vbeta (60) and Jbeta (13) primers were used in the PCR. TCRdb keeps only in-frame clones here, not all; method: immunoSEQ multiplex PCR. The data hold about 150,000 clones, with about four fifths observed a single time. The specimen was PBMCs. The receptors originated from a man aged 30 to 39 in good health and CMV-seropositive.

The rearrangement uses TRBV11-2 and TRBJ1-1; unclear D gene. The ends were cut back, 5 bases at V and 3 bases at J, with 19 bases in the middle. Germline lookup yields CDR1 SGHAT and CDR2 FQNNGV. This CDR3 comprises 16 residues. The DNA for the CDR3 is TGTGCCAGCAGCGCCGCCGGGTGGTCCCGGGACACTGAAGCTTTCTTT. Translation gives CASSAAGWSRDTEAFF.

This chain joins TRBV11-2 and TRBJ2-2; a weak D match, TRBD1 (5 bases). The CDR3 has 13 residues. The ends were cut back, 5 bases at V and 6 bases at J, with 10 bases in the middle. Per the germline V gene, CDR1 is SGHAT and CDR2 is FQNNGV. This CDR3 is CASSLRDPGELFF. DNA for the CDR3: TGTGCCAGCAGCCTCAGGGATCCCGGGGAGCTGTTTTTT.

A few counts support this clone. V and J are TRBV7-8 and TRBJ2-7; 8 positions match TRBD1. After removal of 1 base from V and 4 bases from J, the junction contained 6 bases not matched to a gene. Germline values: CDR1 SGHVS, CDR2 FQNEAQ. The CDR3 has 15 amino acids. CDR3 DNA: TGTGCCAGCAGCTTAGGGACAGGGCCCCCTTACGAGCAGTACTTC. Residues: CASSLGTGPPYEQYF.